These T cell receptor beta chains were read from a single sample in a study of neurological immune-mediated disorders. TCRdb reanalysed the 5' RACE reads using MiXCR and keeps one entry per CDR3 protein. The sample holds tens of thousands of distinct CDR3 sequences; about 3.4% are singletons and the top ten take roughly 3.7%. The sequencing sample was made of PBMCs. The receptors stem from a man in his forties or fifties with multiple sclerosis. Each CDR3 is given with its conserved first and last residue. The order of the fields is V gene, D gene, J gene, clone size, CDR3 protein, CDR3 DNA. The D gene is left open where the match is weak. Only part of the rows carry a size: once, few, many, or a class if the clone is expanded.

>TRBV29-1|TRBD1|TRBJ1-1|many
CSVSLRDSSTEAFF
TGCAGCGTTTCCCTCCGGGACAGTTCTACTGAAGCTTTCTTT
>TRBV3-1|.|TRBJ2-5|many
CASSQALQETQYF
TGTGCCAGCAGCCAAGCACTCCAAGAGACCCAGTACTTC
>TRBV12-3/TRBV12-4|TRBD1|TRBJ2-1|many
CASSLGGTGFYNEQFF
TGTGCCAGCAGTTTGGGCGGGACAGGGTTTTACAATGAGCAGTTCTTC
>TRBV10-2|TRBD2|TRBJ2-5|many
CASSANMLAGQETQYF
TGCGCCAGCAGTGCGAATATGCTAGCGGGACAAGAGACCCAGTACTTC
>TRBV20-1|TRBD1|TRBJ1-1|many
CSAREDRGATEAFF
TGCAGTGCTAGAGAAGACAGGGGAGCGACTGAAGCTTTCTTT
>TRBV7-9|.|TRBJ1-4|many
CASSLGEINEKLFF
TGTGCCAGCAGCTTAGGAGAGATTAATGAAAAACTGTTTTTT
>TRBV12-3/TRBV12-4|TRBD2|TRBJ2-1|.
CATRTSGTRNEQFF
TGTGCCACCCGGACTAGCGGGACCCGAAATGAGCAGTTCTTC
>TRBV19|.|TRBJ2-1|many
CASSPNLFRDPGDEQFF
TGTGCCAGTAGTCCAAATTTATTCCGGGACCCTGGCGATGAGCAGTTCTTC
>TRBV3-1|TRBD2|TRBJ2-1|.
CASSPQSGGLTYNEQFF
TGTGCCAGCAGCCCCCAAAGCGGGGGCCTTACCTACAATGAGCAGTTCTTC
>TRBV7-7|TRBD2|TRBJ2-1|many
CATALWGREDEQFF
TGTGCCACCGCGCTCTGGGGGAGGGAAGATGAGCAGTTCTTC
>TRBV20-1|.|TRBJ2-7|many
CSAKPASYEQYF
TGCAGTGCTAAACCAGCGAGCTACGAGCAGTACTTC
>TRBV6-5|.|TRBJ2-2|many
CASSFTLTGSPGELFF
TGTGCCAGCAGTTTTACTCTGACAGGAAGCCCCGGGGAGCTGTTTTTT
>TRBV5-1|TRBD1|TRBJ1-2|many
CASSLVAGGDGYTF
TGCGCCAGCAGCTTGGTGGCAGGGGGGGATGGCTACACCTTC
>TRBV5-6|TRBD1|TRBJ1-1|many
CASSFALGTATEAFF
TGTGCCAGCAGCTTTGCTCTTGGGACAGCCACTGAAGCTTTCTTT
>TRBV11-2|.|TRBJ1-1|many
CASSLVVPEAFF
TGTGCCAGCAGCTTAGTCGTGCCCGAAGCTTTCTTT
>TRBV27|.|TRBJ2-7|few
CASSLWAPISTYEQYF
TGTGCCAGCAGTTTATGGGCGCCTATCTCCACTTACGAGCAGTACTTC
>TRBV28|.|TRBJ2-1|many
CASSLGGAHNEQFF
TGTGCCAGCAGTTTAGGTGGGGCGCACAATGAGCAGTTCTTC
>TRBV7-6|.|TRBJ2-7|many
CASSLDRLGSYEQYF
TGTGCCAGCAGCTTAGACCGACTAGGATCCTACGAGCAGTACTTC
>TRBV29-1|TRBD1|TRBJ2-7|many
CSAHRGFEQYF
TGCAGCGCTCACAGGGGGTTCGAGCAGTACTTC
>TRBV20-1|TRBD2|TRBJ2-7|.
CSARDATSGSGKEQYF
TGCAGTGCTAGAGACGCGACTAGCGGGAGTGGAAAAGAGCAGTACTTC